Listed below are T cell receptor beta chains from one sample, sequenced in a study of T cell changes during pregnancy in multiple sclerosis. TCRdb's copy holds only in-frame clones and misses some; the assay was immunoSEQ multiplex PCR. The repertoire holds 50,000 to 55,000 clones, with 80% to 95% as singletons. Sequences were derived from CD4+ T cells from peripheral blood mononuclear cells, sampled in the third trimester of pregnancy. Receptor source: a female donor with multiple sclerosis, enrolled in a pregnancy study. CDR3s include the opening cysteine and the closing phenylalanine or tryptophan. D genes are given only for firm matches. Size values are once, few and many counts, or a class for expanded clones, and some rows have none.

length	size	D	V	J	CDR3	DNA
15	-	-	TRBV5-8	TRBJ1-6	CASSPGRGLNSPLHF	TGTGCCAGCAGCCCAGGACGGGGGTTGAATTCACCCCTCCACTTT
13	-	-	TRBV11-2	TRBJ1-1	CASSLDIDTEAFF	TGTGCCAGCAGCTTAGATATCGACACTGAAGCTTTCTTT
15	-	-	TRBV7-7	TRBJ2-2	CASSLGRANTGELFF	TGTGCTAGCAGCTTAGGGCGGGCGAACACCGGGGAGCTGTTTTTT
12	-	-	TRBV30	TRBJ2-2	CAWSKGVGELFF	TGTGCCTGGAGTAAAGGGGTCGGGGAGCTGTTTTTT
15	-	-	TRBV29-1	TRBJ1-4	CSVEDINPEGEKLFF	TGCAGCGTTGAAGATATCAACCCCGAGGGAGAAAAACTGTTTTTT
14	-	-	TRBV19	TRBJ2-1	CASSIKGVRNEQFF	TGTGCCAGTAGTATTAAGGGGGTGCGGAATGAGCAGTTCTTC
16	-	TRBD2	TRBV4-2	TRBJ2-1	CASSQERGLAYNEQFF	TGTGCCAGCAGCCAGGAGCGGGGGCTTGCCTACAATGAGCAGTTCTTC
13	few	-	TRBV9	TRBJ1-1	CASSVARGTEAFF	TGTGCCAGCAGCGTAGCCAGGGGTACTGAAGCTTTCTTT
12	-	TRBD1	TRBV29-1	TRBJ2-5	CSVVTGGETQYF	TGCAGCGTTGTCACAGGGGGAGAGACCCAGTACTTC
16	-	-	TRBV9	TRBJ2-2	CASSPLFPANTGELFF	TGTGCCAGCAGCCCCCTCTTTCCCGCGAACACCGGGGAGCTGTTTTTT
15	-	TRBD2	TRBV2	TRBJ2-3	CASSVLAGLTDTQYF	TGTGCCAGCAGTGTACTAGCGGGGCTCACAGATACGCAGTATTTT
14	-	-	TRBV4-2	TRBJ2-5	CASSPSLGQETQYF	TGTGCCAGCAGCCCTAGCCTGGGGCAAGAGACCCAGTACTTC
13	-	-	TRBV27	TRBJ2-7	CASSLRAFYEQYF	TGTGCCAGCAGTCTCAGGGCCTTCTACGAGCAGTACTTC
12	-	-	TRBV5-1	TRBJ1-2	CASSLDGDGYTF	TGCGCCAGCAGCTTGGACGGAGATGGCTACACCTTC
15	-	-	TRBV5-6	TRBJ2-1	CASSLAPPGGIEQFF	TGTGCCAGCAGCTTGGCGCCTCCGGGGGGCATTGAGCAGTTCTTC
11	-	TRBD1	TRBV30	TRBJ1-2	CAWGTGHGYTF	TGTGCCTGGGGGACAGGGCATGGCTACACCTTC
13	-	-	TRBV4-2	TRBJ2-3	CASSQGGGDTQYF	TGTGCCAGCAGCCAAGGCGGAGGAGATACGCAGTATTTT
15	-	-	TRBV11-1	TRBJ1-3	CASSFSPGTGNTIYF	TGTGCCAGCAGCTTTTCGCCAGGGACTGGAAACACCATATATTTT
15	-	-	TRBV2	TRBJ1-5	CASSYRSGGNQPQHF	TGTGCCAGCAGTTACAGGTCTGGAGGCAATCAGCCCCAGCATTTT
16	once	TRBD1	TRBV6-6	TRBJ2-1	CASSSLGTAIGNEQFF	TGTGCCAGCAGTTCTCTTGGGACAGCCATAGGCAATGAGCAGTTCTTC
14	-	-	TRBV6-1	TRBJ1-4	CASSTYATNEKLFF	TGTGCCAGCAGCACATATGCAACTAATGAAAAACTGTTTTTT
15	-	-	TRBV5-4	TRBJ1-1	CASSPSKGVWVEAFF	TGTGCCAGCAGCCCCAGTAAGGGAGTTTGGGTTGAAGCTTTCTTT
18	-	-	TRBV15	TRBJ2-3	CATSREAGRHTSTDTQYF	TGTGCCACCAGCAGAGAGGCGGGGAGGCACACTAGCACAGATACGCAGTATTTT
16	-	TRBD2	TRBV19	TRBJ2-1	CASSIIAGVPYNEQFF	TGTGCCAGTAGTATAATAGCGGGGGTCCCTTACAATGAGCAGTTCTTC
16	-	-	TRBV10-2	TRBJ1-5	CASQKEGLDSNQPQHF	TGCGCCAGCCAAAAGGAGGGTCTAGACAGCAATCAGCCCCAGCATTTT
13	-	TRBD1	TRBV25-1	TRBJ1-2	CASTGREQGISTF	TGTGCCAGTACGGGCCGGGAACAGGGGATTTCCACCTTC
13	-	-	TRBV18	TRBJ2-5	CASSPLLQETQYF	TGTGCCAGCTCACCACTCCTTCAAGAGACCCAGTACTTC
15	-	TRBD2	TRBV19	TRBJ2-1	CASSIGGSGDNEQFF	TGTGCCAGTAGTATAGGTGGTAGCGGGGACAATGAGCAGTTCTTC
13	-	-	TRBV18	TRBJ1-4	CASSPRYSEKLFF	TGTGCCAGCTCACCTAGGTACAGCGAAAAACTGTTTTTT
15	-	TRBD1	TRBV6-5	TRBJ2-7	CASSKGQGPSYEQYF	TGTGCCAGCAGTAAGGGACAGGGTCCCTCCTACGAGCAGTACTTC
14	-	TRBD1	TRBV5-4	TRBJ1-2	CASSLGQGSYGYTF	TGTGCCAGCAGCTTGGGACAGGGTAGCTATGGCTACACCTTC
16	-	-	TRBV14	TRBJ2-3	CASSQDFGVGTDTQYF	TGTGCCAGCAGCCAAGATTTCGGGGTGGGGACAGATACGCAGTATTTT
15	-	TRBD2	TRBV18	TRBJ2-1	CASSPHGTSGGEQFF	TGTGCCAGCTCACCACACGGGACTAGCGGGGGGGAGCAGTTCTTC
16	-	-	TRBV6-5	TRBJ1-3	CASSYSRVLSGNTIYF	TGTGCCAGCAGTTACTCACGGGTCCTCTCTGGAAACACCATATATTTT
15	-	TRBD1	TRBV4-2	TRBJ2-3	CASSRGQGATDTQYF	TGTGCCAGCAGCCGCGGACAGGGGGCAACAGATACGCAGTATTTT
14	-	TRBD1	TRBV11-2	TRBJ1-4	CASSVDRVNEKLFF	TGTGCCAGCAGCGTGGACAGGGTTAATGAAAAACTGTTTTTT